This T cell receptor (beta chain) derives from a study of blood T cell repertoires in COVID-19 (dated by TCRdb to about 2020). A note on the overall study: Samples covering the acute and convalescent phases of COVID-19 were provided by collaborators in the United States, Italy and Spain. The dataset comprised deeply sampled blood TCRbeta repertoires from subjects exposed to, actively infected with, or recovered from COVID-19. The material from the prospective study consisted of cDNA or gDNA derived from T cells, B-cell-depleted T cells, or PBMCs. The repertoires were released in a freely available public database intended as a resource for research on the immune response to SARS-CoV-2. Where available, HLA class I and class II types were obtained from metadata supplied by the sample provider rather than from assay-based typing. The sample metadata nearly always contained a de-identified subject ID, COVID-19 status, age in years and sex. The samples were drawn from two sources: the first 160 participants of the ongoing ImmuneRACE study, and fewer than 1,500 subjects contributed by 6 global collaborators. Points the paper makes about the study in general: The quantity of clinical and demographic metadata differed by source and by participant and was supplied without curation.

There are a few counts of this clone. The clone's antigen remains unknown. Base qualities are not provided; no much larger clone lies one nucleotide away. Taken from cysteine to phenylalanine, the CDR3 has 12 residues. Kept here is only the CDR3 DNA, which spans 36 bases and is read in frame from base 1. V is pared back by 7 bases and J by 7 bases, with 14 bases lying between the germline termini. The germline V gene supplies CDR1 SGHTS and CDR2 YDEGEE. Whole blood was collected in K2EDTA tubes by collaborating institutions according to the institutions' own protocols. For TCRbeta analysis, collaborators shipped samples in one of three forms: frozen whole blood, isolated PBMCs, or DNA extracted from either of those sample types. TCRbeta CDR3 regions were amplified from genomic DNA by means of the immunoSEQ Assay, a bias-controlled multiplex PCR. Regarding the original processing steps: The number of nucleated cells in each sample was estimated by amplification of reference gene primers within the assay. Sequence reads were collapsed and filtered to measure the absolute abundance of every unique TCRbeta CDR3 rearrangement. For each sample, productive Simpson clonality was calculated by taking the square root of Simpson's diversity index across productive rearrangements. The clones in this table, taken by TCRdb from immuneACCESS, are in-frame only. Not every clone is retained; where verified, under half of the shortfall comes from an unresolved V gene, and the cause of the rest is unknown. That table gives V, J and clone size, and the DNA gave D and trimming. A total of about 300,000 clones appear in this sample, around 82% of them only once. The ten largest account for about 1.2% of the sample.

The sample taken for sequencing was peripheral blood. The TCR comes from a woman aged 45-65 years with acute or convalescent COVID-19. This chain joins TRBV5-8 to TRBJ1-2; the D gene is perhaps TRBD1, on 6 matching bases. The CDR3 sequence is CASAGAGVGYTF. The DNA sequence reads TGTGCCAGCGCGGGAGCAGGGGTTGGCTACACCTTC.